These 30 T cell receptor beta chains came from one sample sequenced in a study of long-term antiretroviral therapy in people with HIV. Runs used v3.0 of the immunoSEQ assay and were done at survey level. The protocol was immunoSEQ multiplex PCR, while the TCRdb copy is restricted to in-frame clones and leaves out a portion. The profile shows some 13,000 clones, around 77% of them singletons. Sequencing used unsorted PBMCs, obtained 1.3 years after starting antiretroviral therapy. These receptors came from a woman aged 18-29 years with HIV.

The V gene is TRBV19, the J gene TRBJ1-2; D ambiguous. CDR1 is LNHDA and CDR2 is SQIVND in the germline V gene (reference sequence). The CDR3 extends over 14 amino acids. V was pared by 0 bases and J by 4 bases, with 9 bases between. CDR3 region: CASSIDLEIYGYTF. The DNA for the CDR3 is TGTGCCAGTAGTATAGATCTGGAAATCTATGGCTACACCTTC.

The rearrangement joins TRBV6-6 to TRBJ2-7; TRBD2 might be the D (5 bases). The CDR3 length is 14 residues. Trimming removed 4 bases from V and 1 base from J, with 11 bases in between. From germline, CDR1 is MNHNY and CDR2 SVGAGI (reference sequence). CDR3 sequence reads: CASSFEGSSYEQYF. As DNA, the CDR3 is TGTGCCAGCAGTTTTGAAGGGAGTTCCTACGAGCAGTACTTC.

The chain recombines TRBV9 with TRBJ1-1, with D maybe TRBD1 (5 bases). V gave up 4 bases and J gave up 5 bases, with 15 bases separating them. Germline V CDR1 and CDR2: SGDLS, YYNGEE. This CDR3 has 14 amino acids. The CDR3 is CASSSEGFGTEAFF. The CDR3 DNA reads TGTGCCAGCAGCTCTGAGGGGTTTGGGACTGAAGCTTTCTTT.

CDR3 protein: CASSREPALEHGYTF. CDR3 nucleotide sequence: TGTGCCAGCAGCCGAGAGCCCGCCCTGGAACATGGCTACACCTTC. The gene calls are TRBV14 and TRBJ1-2, with D uncertain. This CDR3 has 15 amino acids. Per germline, CDR1 SGHDN and CDR2 FVKESK. V was trimmed by 4 bases and J by 6 bases, leaving 18 bases between them.

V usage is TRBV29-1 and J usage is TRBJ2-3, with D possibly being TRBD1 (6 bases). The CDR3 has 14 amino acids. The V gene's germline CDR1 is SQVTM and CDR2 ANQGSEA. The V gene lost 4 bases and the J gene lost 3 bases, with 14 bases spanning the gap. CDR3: CSVVTGLRTDTQYF. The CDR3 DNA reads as TGCAGCGTTGTGACAGGCCTTAGGACAGATACGCAGTATTTT.

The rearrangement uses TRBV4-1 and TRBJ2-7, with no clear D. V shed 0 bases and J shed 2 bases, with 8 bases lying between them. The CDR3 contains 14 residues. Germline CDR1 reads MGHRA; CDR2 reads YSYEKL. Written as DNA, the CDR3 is TGCGCCAGCAGCCAAGATCCTTCCCCCTACGAGCAGTACTTC. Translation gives CASSQDPSPYEQYF.

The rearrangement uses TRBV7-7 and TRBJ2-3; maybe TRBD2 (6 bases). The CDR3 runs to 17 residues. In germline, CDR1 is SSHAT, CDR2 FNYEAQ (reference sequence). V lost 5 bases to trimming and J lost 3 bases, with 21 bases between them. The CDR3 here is CASSHGGAGQGTDTQYF. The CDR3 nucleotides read TGTGCCAGCAGCCACGGGGGTGCGGGCCAAGGGACAGATACGCAGTATTTT.

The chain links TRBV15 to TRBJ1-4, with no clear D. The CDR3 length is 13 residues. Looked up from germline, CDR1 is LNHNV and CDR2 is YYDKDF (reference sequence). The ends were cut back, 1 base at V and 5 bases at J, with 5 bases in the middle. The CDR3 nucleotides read TGTGCCACCAGCAGAGGGTTGAATGAAAAACTGTTTTTT. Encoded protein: CATSRGLNEKLFF. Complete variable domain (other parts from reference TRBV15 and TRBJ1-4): DAMVIQNPRYQVTQFGKPVTLSCSQTLNHNVMYWYQQKSSQAPKLLFHYYDKDFNNEADTPDNFQSRRPNTSFCFLDIRSPGLGDTAMYLCATSRGLNEKLFFGSGTQLSVL.

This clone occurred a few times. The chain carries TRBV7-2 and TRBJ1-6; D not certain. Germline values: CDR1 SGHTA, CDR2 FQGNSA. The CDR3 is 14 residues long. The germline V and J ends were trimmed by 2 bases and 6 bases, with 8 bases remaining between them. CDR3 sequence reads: CASSLMPFNSPLHF. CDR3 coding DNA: TGTGCCAGCAGCTTAATGCCCTTTAATTCACCCCTCCACTTT.

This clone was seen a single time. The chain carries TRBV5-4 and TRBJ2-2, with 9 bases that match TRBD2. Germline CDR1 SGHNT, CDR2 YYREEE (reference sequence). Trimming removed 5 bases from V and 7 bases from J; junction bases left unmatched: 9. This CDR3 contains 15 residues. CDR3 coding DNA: TGTGCCAGCAGATCCGCGGGGGGGCAGGACGGGGAGCTGTTTTTT. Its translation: CASRSAGGQDGELFF.

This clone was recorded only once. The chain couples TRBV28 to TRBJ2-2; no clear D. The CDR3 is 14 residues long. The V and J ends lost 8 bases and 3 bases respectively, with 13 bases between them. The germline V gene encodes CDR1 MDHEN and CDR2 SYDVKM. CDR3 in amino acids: CASSTPGDTGELFF. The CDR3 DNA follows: TGTGCCAGCTCTACGCCTGGAGACACCGGGGAGCTGTTTTTT.

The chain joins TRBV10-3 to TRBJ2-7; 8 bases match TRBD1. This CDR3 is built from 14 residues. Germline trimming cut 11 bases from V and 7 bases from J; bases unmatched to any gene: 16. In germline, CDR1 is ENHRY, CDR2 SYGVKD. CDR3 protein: CAARTGQGAKEQYF. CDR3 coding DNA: TGTGCCGCTCGAACGGGCCAGGGGGCCAAAGAGCAGTACTTC.

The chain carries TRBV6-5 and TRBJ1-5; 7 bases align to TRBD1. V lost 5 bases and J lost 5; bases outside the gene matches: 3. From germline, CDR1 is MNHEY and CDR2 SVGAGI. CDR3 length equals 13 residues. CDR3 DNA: TGTGCCAGCAGTGGACAGGCCGATCAGCCCCAGCATTTT. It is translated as CASSGQADQPQHF.

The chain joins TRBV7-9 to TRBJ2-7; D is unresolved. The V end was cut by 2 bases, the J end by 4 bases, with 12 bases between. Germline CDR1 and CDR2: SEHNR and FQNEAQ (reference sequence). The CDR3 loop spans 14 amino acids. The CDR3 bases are TGTGCCAGCAGCTTAACTGGGGTACTGTACGAGCAGTACTTC. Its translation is CASSLTGVLYEQYF.

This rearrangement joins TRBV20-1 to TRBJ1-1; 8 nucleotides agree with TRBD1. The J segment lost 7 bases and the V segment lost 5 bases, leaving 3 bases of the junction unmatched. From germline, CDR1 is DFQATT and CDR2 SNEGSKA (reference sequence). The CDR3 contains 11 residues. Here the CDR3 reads CSAPGQGEAFF. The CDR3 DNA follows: TGCAGTGCTCCCGGACAGGGTGAAGCTTTCTTT.

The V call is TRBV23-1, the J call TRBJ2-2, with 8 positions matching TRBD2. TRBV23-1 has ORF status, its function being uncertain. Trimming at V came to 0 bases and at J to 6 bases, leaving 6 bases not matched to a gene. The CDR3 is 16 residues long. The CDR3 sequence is CASSQSLAGESGELFF. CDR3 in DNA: TGCGCCAGCAGTCAATCGCTAGCGGGCGAGTCCGGGGAGCTGTTTTTT.

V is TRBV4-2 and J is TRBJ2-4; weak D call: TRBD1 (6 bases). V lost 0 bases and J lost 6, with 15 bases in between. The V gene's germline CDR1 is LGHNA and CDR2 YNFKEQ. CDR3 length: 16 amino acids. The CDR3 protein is CASSQDSGATRNIQYF. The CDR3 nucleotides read TGTGCCAGCAGCCAAGATTCAGGGGCCACTAGAAACATTCAGTACTTC.

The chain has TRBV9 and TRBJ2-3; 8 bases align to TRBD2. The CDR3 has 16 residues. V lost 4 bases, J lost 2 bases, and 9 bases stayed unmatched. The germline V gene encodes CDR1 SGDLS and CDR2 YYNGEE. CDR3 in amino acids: CASSPRSSGYTDTQYF. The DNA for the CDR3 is TGTGCCAGCAGCCCCCGTTCTAGCGGGTACACAGATACGCAGTATTTT.

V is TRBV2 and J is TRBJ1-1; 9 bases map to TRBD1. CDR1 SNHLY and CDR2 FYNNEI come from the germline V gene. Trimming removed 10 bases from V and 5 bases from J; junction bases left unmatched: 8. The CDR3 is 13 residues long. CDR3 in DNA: TGTGCCATCCTACAGGGGGCGCGAACTGAAGCTTTCTTT. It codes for CAILQGARTEAFF.

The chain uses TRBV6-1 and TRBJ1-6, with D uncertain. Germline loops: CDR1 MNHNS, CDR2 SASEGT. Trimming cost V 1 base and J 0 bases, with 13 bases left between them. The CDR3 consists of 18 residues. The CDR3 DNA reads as TGTGCCAGCAGTGAAGAGATCCTAGCCGTCTCCTATAATTCACCCCTCCACTTT. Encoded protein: CASSEEILAVSYNSPLHF.

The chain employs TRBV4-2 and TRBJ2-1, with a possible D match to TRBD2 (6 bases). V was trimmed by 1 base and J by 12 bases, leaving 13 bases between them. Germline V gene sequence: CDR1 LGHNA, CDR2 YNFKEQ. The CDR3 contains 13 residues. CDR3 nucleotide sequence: TGTGCCAGCAGCCAAGGAGGAGGGGCAGGGCAGTTCTTC. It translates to CASSQGGGAGQFF.

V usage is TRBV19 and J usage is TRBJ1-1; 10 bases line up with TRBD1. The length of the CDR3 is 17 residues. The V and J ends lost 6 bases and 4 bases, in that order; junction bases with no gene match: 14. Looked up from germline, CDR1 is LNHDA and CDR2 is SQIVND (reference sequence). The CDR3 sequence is CASSLGQGMKVGTEAFF. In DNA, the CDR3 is TGTGCCAGTAGCCTGGGACAGGGGATGAAGGTCGGCACTGAAGCTTTCTTT.

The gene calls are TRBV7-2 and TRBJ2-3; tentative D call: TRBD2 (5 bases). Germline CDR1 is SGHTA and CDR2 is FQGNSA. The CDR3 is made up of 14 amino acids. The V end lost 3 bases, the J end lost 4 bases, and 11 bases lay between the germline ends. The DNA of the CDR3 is TGTGCCAGCAGCTTTGGCGGGTCCCCAGATACGCAGTATTTT. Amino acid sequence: CASSFGGSPDTQYF.

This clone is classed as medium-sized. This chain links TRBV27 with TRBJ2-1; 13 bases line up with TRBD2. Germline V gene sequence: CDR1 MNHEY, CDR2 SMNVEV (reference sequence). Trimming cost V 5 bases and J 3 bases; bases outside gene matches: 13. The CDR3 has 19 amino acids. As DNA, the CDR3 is TGTGCCAGCAGTAGATACAAAACTAGCGGGAGGGCCGTCTACAATGAGCAGTTCTTC. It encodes CASSRYKTSGRAVYNEQFF.

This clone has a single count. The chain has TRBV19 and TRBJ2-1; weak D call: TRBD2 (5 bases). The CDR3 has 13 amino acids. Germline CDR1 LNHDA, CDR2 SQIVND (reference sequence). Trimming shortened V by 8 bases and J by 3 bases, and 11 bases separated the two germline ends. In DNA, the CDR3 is TGTGCCAGTTCGTCGGGAAACTACAATGAGCAGTTCTTC. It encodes CASSSGNYNEQFF.

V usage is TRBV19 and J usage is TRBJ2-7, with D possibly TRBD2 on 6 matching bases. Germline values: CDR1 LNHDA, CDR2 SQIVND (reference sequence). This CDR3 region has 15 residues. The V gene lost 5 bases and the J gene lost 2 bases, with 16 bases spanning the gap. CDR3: CASSSLGTPTYEQYF. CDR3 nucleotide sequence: TGTGCCAGTAGTTCCTTGGGGACTCCTACCTACGAGCAGTACTTC.

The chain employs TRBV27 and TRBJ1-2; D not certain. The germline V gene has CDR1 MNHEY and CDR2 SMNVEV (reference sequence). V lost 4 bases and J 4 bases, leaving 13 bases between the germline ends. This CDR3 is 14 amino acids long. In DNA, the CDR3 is TGTGCCAGCAGTTCATTTAGAGAGGGCTATGGCTACACCTTC. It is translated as CASSSFREGYGYTF.

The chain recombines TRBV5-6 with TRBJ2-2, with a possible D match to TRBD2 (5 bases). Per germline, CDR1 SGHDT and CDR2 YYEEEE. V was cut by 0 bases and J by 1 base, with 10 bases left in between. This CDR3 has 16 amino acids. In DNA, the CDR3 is TGTGCCAGCAGCTTGGAGGGAGCCCTGAACACCGGGGAGCTGTTTTTT. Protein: CASSLEGALNTGELFF.

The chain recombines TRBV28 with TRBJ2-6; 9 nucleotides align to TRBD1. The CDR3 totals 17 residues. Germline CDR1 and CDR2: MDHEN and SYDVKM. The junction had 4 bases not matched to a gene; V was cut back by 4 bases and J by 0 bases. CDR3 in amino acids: CASSSGQGYSGANVLTF. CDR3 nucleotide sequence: TGTGCCAGCAGTTCGGGACAGGGATACTCTGGGGCCAACGTCCTGACTTTC. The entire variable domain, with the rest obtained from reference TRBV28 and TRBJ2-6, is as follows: DVKVTQSSRYLVKRTGEKVFLECVQDMDHENMFWYRQDPGLGLRLIYFSYDVKMKEKGDIPEGYSVSREKKERFSLILESASTNQTSMYLCASSSGQGYSGANVLTFGAGSRLTVL.

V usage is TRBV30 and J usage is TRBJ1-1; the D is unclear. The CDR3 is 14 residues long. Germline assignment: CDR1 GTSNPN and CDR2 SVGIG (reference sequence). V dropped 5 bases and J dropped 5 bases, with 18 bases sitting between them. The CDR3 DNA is TGTGCCTGGCTAAAGTCGCCCGGTCGTACTGAAGCTTTCTTT. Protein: CAWLKSPGRTEAFF.